This passage covers 30 T cell receptor beta chains from one sample sequenced in a study of blood T cell repertoires in COVID-19. TCRdb's table, derived via immunoSEQ multiplex PCR, lists solely in-frame clones and lacks some. Of about 140,000 clones listed, roughly 85% are singletons. The sample taken for sequencing was peripheral blood. These receptor sequences come from a man over 45 with acute or convalescent COVID-19.

The gene calls are TRBV25-1 and TRBJ1-3, with D possibly being TRBD1 (5 bases). CDR3 length: 15 residues. CDR1 is MGHDK and CDR2 is SYGVNS in the germline V gene. The V end lost 3 bases, the J end lost 6 bases, and 15 bases lay between the germline ends. Here the CDR3 reads CASSDPAGGVNTIYF. The CDR3 region has the DNA TGTGCCAGCAGTGATCCGGCGGGGGGGGTAAACACCATATATTTT.

This clone was recorded only once. The chain is built from TRBV9 and TRBJ1-1; a weak D match, TRBD1 (5 bases). The CDR3 is made up of 15 amino acids. The V gene lost 4 bases and the J gene lost 0 bases, with 13 bases spanning the gap. CDR1 is SGDLS and CDR2 is YYNGEE in the germline V gene. The CDR3 DNA follows: TGTGCCAGCAGCCCTTCGGGGGGACTGAACACTGAAGCTTTCTTT. Residues: CASSPSGGLNTEAFF.

This chain uses TRBV21-1 with TRBJ2-3; the D call of TRBD2 is as the table states it, not checked on the DNA. TRBV21-1 is annotated as a pseudogene. CDR3 length equals 16 residues. The CDR3 nucleotides read TGTGCCAGCAGCAAAGGGGCCGGGACTAGCACAGATACGCAGTATTTT. This gives the protein CASSKGAGTSTDTQYF.

This clone was seen only once. The chain employs TRBV5-1 and TRBJ1-2; 7 bases line up with TRBD1. J gave up 2 bases and V 4 bases, and 5 bases lay outside the gene matches. CDR3 length equals 14 residues. CDR1 SGHRS and CDR2 YFSETQ come from the germline V gene. The CDR3 DNA reads TGCGCCAGCAGCGTAGGGACAGAAAACTATGGCTACACCTTC. It codes for CASSVGTENYGYTF.

This clone is a singleton in its sample. This chain uses TRBV28 with TRBJ1-6; tentatively, D is TRBD1 (5 bases). Germline assignment: CDR1 MDHEN and CDR2 SYDVKM. Between the trimmed V and J ends, which lost 7 bases and 10 bases, there was a span of 20 bases. The CDR3 sequence is 15 residues long. This CDR3 reads CASTLAGQGGSPLHF. The CDR3 DNA is TGTGCCAGCACTCTCGCGGGGCAGGGCGGCTCACCCCTCCACTTT. The full variable domain, rest sourced from reference TRBV28 and TRBJ1-6, is DVKVTQSSRYLVKRTGEKVFLECVQDMDHENMFWYRQDPGLGLRLIYFSYDVKMKEKGDIPEGYSVSREKKERFSLILESASTNQTSMYLCASTLAGQGGSPLHFGNGTRLTVT.

The V gene is TRBV27, the J gene TRBJ2-1; no clear D gene. V shed 7 bases and J shed 6 bases, with 13 bases lying between them. The CDR3 length is 13 residues. CDR1 and CDR2 from the germline V gene are MNHEY and SMNVEV (reference sequence). CDR3 region: CASMTLTRNEQFF. CDR3 DNA: TGTGCCAGCATGACATTGACCCGCAATGAGCAGTTCTTC.

The chain links TRBV21-1 to TRBJ1-5; the D segment call TRBD1 is taken from the table without a DNA check. TRBV21-1 is designated a pseudogene. The CDR3 loop spans 18 amino acids. The CDR3 is CASSKEGQGRIINQPQHF. In nucleotides, the CDR3 is TGTGCCAGCAGCAAAGAGGGTCAGGGTAGGATCATCAATCAGCCCCAGCATTTT.

The rearrangement joins TRBV4-1 to TRBJ2-1; a weak D match, TRBD2 (6 bases). Deletions cut 0 bases from V and 1 base from J, with 13 bases between. The germline gives CDR1 MGHRA, CDR2 YSYEKL. The CDR3 runs to 17 residues. As DNA, the CDR3 is TGCGCCAGCAGCCAAGATTGGGGGGAGTCATCCTACAATGAGCAGTTCTTC. Residues: CASSQDWGESSYNEQFF.

V is TRBV2 and J is TRBJ2-5; D possibly corresponds to TRBD2 (5 bases). Germline-derived CDR1 and CDR2 are SNHLY and FYNNEI. Trimming shortened V by 5 bases and J by 5 bases, and 6 bases separated the two germline ends. This CDR3 spans 11 amino acids. The CDR3 sequence is CASSPGETQYF. CDR3 DNA: TGTGCCAGCAGTCCGGGGGAGACCCAGTACTTC.

V usage is TRBV27 and J usage is TRBJ2-7; the match to TRBD2 covers 7 bases. Germline values: CDR1 MNHEY, CDR2 SMNVEV (reference sequence). V was pared by 2 bases and J by 4 bases, with 8 bases of the junction left unmatched. CDR3 length: 15 amino acids. The DNA of the CDR3 is TGTGCCAGCAGTTTAATGGCGGGAGAGGGTTACGAGCAGTACTTC. Translation gives CASSLMAGEGYEQYF.

This clone was counted a single time. This chain uses TRBV10-3 with TRBJ2-7; D gene ambiguous. The CDR3 length is 14 residues. With 2 bases removed from V and 0 bases from J, the gap between germline ends came to 8 bases. Germline V CDR1 and CDR2: ENHRY, SYGVKD. The CDR3 sequence: CAISETPGSYEQYF. The DNA for the CDR3 is TGTGCCATCAGTGAGACCCCGGGCTCCTACGAGCAGTACTTC.

V is TRBV21-1 and J is TRBJ2-1; the listed D gene, TRBD1, was not tested against the DNA. TRBV21-1 is an annotated pseudogene. The CDR3 contains 20 residues. CDR3 DNA sequence: TGTGCCAGCAGCCCTCGGGACAGGGTGTACACTCCGCCCCCGGAGCATGAGCAGTTCTTC. Its translation is CASSPRDRVYTPPPEHEQFF.

The CDR3 sequence is CASSRPIRSSGGAGDTQYF. The DNA for the CDR3 is TGTGCCAGCAGCAGACCGATCAGGTCTAGCGGGGGGGCGGGAGATACGCAGTATTTT. V is TRBV3-1 (or the pseudogene TRBV3-2) and J is TRBJ2-3; the match to TRBD2 covers 12 bases. Germline assignment: CDR1 LGHDT and CDR2 YNNKEL (reference sequence). The CDR3 totals 19 residues. After removal of 5 bases from V and 5 bases from J, the junction contained 17 bases not matched to a gene.

The chain carries TRBV19 and TRBJ1-3, with TRBD1 as a possible D gene (6 bases). The V end was cut by 4 bases, the J end by 0 bases, with 13 bases between. The germline V gene has CDR1 LNHDA and CDR2 SQIVND (reference sequence). CDR3 length: 16 residues. The CDR3 reads CASSKENRDSGNTIYF. The CDR3, as DNA: TGTGCCAGTAGTAAAGAAAACAGGGACTCTGGAAACACCATATATTTT.

This clone turned up a few times. The V gene is TRBV19, the J gene TRBJ2-1; TRBD2 matches at 10 bases. Unmatched junction bases numbered 2, after V lost 7 bases and J lost 8 bases. Per the germline V gene, CDR1 is LNHDA and CDR2 is SQIVND (reference sequence). The CDR3 is 12 residues long. The CDR3: CASKREGDEQFF. The CDR3 DNA sequence: TGTGCCAGTAAGCGGGAGGGCGATGAGCAGTTCTTC.

The chain uses TRBV6-5 and TRBJ1-1; D not certain. CDR3 length equals 13 residues. Germline V gene data show CDR1 as MNHEY and CDR2 as SVGAGI. Deletions cut 4 bases from V and 1 base from J, with 7 bases between. The CDR3 spells CASSLLKNTEAFF. The CDR3 coding sequence is TGTGCCAGCAGTTTGTTAAAGAACACTGAAGCTTTCTTT.

The chain links TRBV9 to TRBJ1-5, with D possibly TRBD1 on 6 matching bases. The CDR3 length is 15 residues. Trimming took 4 bases from V and 2 from J, leaving 13 bases between them. Per germline, CDR1 SGDLS and CDR2 YYNGEE. This CDR3 reads CASSLRGLGNQPQHF. The CDR3 DNA is TGTGCCAGCAGCCTCAGGGGCTTGGGCAATCAGCCCCAGCATTTT.

On this clone: Other DNA variants within this sample encode the same CDR3. The V call is TRBV7-8, the J call TRBJ2-5; 8 nucleotides match TRBD1. Unmatched junction bases numbered 7, after V lost 2 bases and J lost 5 bases. Germline V gene lookup returns CDR1 SGHVS and CDR2 FQNEAQ. The CDR3 is 15 amino acids. The CDR3 bases are TGTGCCAGCAGCTTACGCGACAGGGGCGGGGAGACCCAGTACTTC. Translating gives CASSLRDRGGETQYF.

The V gene is TRBV28, the J gene TRBJ1-1; TRBD1 might be the D (5 bases). Deletions cut 4 bases from V and 2 bases from J, with 14 bases between. The germline gives CDR1 MDHEN, CDR2 SYDVKM. This CDR3 is 15 amino acids long. The CDR3 here is CASSSSTAQNTEAFF. DNA for the CDR3: TGTGCCAGCAGTTCGTCGACAGCTCAAAACACTGAAGCTTTCTTT.

This chain connects TRBV28 to TRBJ1-1; the D is unclear. CDR1 is MDHEN, CDR2 SYDVKM, per germline. There are 8 residues in the CDR3. Trimming took 6 bases from V and 10 from J, leaving 3 bases between them. CDR3 in DNA: TGTGCCAGCAGCCGAGCTTTCTTT. Amino acid sequence: CASSRAFF.

This rearrangement joins TRBV25-1 to TRBJ2-3; D is undetermined. Germline V lookup: CDR1 MGHDK, CDR2 SYGVNS. Deletions cut 2 bases from V and 4 bases from J, with 13 bases between. This CDR3 is built from 15 residues. Here the CDR3 DNA reads TGTGCCAGCAGTGAAGCTGCCTCCGCGGCAGATACGCAGTATTTT. This encodes CASSEAASAADTQYF.

The chain has TRBV11-2 and TRBJ2-1; 11 bases match TRBD2. Germline assignment: CDR1 SGHAT and CDR2 FQNNGV. There are 19 residues in the CDR3. Germline trimming cut 0 bases from V and 4 bases from J; bases unmatched to any gene: 11. The CDR3 reads CASSLDYFTGTSGYNEQFF. For the CDR3, the DNA is TGTGCCAGCAGCTTAGACTACTTCACCGGGACTAGCGGTTACAATGAGCAGTTCTTC.

This clone was detected only a few times. This chain joins TRBV7-9 and TRBJ1-2; 7 nucleotides line up with TRBD1. Germline V gene lookup returns CDR1 SEHNR and CDR2 FQNEAQ (reference sequence). V was clipped by 5 bases and J by 4 bases; unmatched bases: 4. CDR3 length: 13 residues. CDR3 region: CASSGGQPYGYTF. CDR3 DNA: TGTGCCAGCAGCGGGGGACAGCCCTATGGCTACACCTTC.

The chain recombines TRBV7-9 with TRBJ2-1; D perhaps matches TRBD2 (5 bases). The CDR3 is 11 amino acids. Germline V CDR1 and CDR2: SEHNR, FQNEAQ (reference sequence). Trimming pared 5 bases from V and 12 bases from J, leaving 11 bases between. CDR3 coding DNA: TGTGCCAGCAGCGGACTGGAACCGCAGTTCTTC. Its protein is CASSGLEPQFF.

V usage is TRBV3-1 (or the pseudogene TRBV3-2) and J usage is TRBJ1-1, with 8 bases aligning to TRBD1. J lost 3 bases, V lost 2 bases, and 2 bases had no gene match. CDR1 LGHDT and CDR2 YNNKEL come from the germline V gene (reference sequence). The CDR3 has 14 amino acids. As DNA, the CDR3 is TGTGCCAGCAGCCAACAGGGGGCGGACACTGAAGCTTTCTTT. It yields the protein CASSQQGADTEAFF.

In the case of this clone: One end of the junction fails to match germline, which may point to a read error. This chain joins TRBV27 and TRBJ2-1; possibly TRBD2 for D (5 bases). This CDR3 is 14 amino acids long. The germline CDR1 and CDR2 sequences are MNHEY and SMNVEV (reference sequence). DNA of the CDR3: TGTGCCGGCAGTTCCCCCGGACTCAACAATGAGCAGTTCTTC. Protein product: CAGSSPGLNNEQFF.

V is TRBV5-1 and J is TRBJ1-1, with 7 bases that match TRBD1. CDR1 SGHRS and CDR2 YFSETQ come from the germline V gene. This CDR3 is 16 amino acids long. V was pared by 4 bases and J by 8 bases, with 17 bases of the junction left unmatched. The CDR3 nucleotides read TGCGCCAGCAGCCCTTGGGCCGAGGATGGGACAGAGGAAGCTTTCTTT. Its protein is CASSPWAEDGTEEAFF.

The V call is TRBV5-4, the J call TRBJ2-7, with D perhaps TRBD1 (6 bases). Deletions cut 4 bases from V and 3 bases from J, with 11 bases between. The CDR3 totals 13 residues. Per the germline V gene, CDR1 is SGHNT and CDR2 is YYREEE (reference sequence). The CDR3 region has the DNA TGTGCCAGCAGCGAGGGGGTAATCTACGAGCAGTACTTC. It yields the protein CASSEGVIYEQYF.

The V and J genes are TRBV15 and TRBJ2-7, with D possibly TRBD2 on 6 matching bases. Trimming took 1 base from V and 4 from J, leaving 8 bases between them. Per germline, CDR1 LNHNV and CDR2 YYDKDF (reference sequence). The CDR3 loop spans 13 amino acids. Here the CDR3 reads CATSRAGVYEQYF. As DNA, the CDR3 is TGTGCCACCAGCAGAGCGGGAGTTTACGAGCAGTACTTC. Looking up the rest from reference TRBV15 and TRBJ2-7 gives the full variable domain: DAMVIQNPRYQVTQFGKPVTLSCSQTLNHNVMYWYQQKSSQAPKLLFHYYDKDFNNEADTPDNFQSRRPNTSFCFLDIRSPGLGDTAMYLCATSRAGVYEQYFGPGTRLTVT.

The rearrangement joins TRBV11-2 to TRBJ2-1; 10 bases are shared with TRBD2. The CDR3 is 16 amino acids. Germline V gene data show CDR1 as SGHAT and CDR2 as FQNNGV. J was trimmed by 6 bases and V by 1 base; bases with no gene match: 6. The CDR3 loop reads CASSLGSGRTRNEQFF. For the CDR3, the DNA is TGTGCCAGCAGCTTAGGTAGCGGGAGGACTCGCAATGAGCAGTTCTTC. The variable domain in full, with the rest retrieved from reference TRBV11-2 and TRBJ2-1, is EAGVAQSPRYKIIEKRQSVAFWCNPISGHATLYWYQQILGQGPKLLIQFQNNGVVDDSQLPKDRFSAERLKGVDSTLKIQPAKLEDSAVYLCASSLGSGRTRNEQFFGPGTRLTVL.